A single TCR beta chain is shown here with its context. The antigen is undetermined. This sample was taken from a study of T cells after yellow fever vaccination. In germline, CDR1 is KGHDR, CDR2 SFDVKD. Trimming removed 1 base from V and 6 bases from J; junction bases left unmatched: 5. This CDR3 has 15 residues. Template switching with 5'RACE generated the TCR cDNA and added a universal primer site and UMIs. MiXCR, applied by TCRdb to the 5' RACE reads, yields one record per CDR3 protein. The repertoire holds hundreds of thousands of distinct CDR3 sequences, roughly 4.3% seen once, with around 23% in the top ten. Study-level points and caveats: Contamination by abundant bulk-population clonotypes could be present in FACS-sorted repertoires. It was a weaker secondary response, yet one that peaked faster, at day 5 versus 15. A large majority of primary-vaccination clones showed up again after the booster (approximately 95% CD4, about 87% CD8).

The gene calls are TRBV24-1 and TRBJ2-1, with 7 bases matching TRBD1. The TCR sequence derives from a man aged 18 to 35 who received the YFV17D yellow fever vaccine. The sequenced sample was PBMCs, obtained 5 days after the yellow fever booster vaccination. In nucleotides, the CDR3 is TGTGCCACCAGTGATTTAAACCGGGACAGCAATGAGCAGTTCTTC. It codes for CATSDLNRDSNEQFF.